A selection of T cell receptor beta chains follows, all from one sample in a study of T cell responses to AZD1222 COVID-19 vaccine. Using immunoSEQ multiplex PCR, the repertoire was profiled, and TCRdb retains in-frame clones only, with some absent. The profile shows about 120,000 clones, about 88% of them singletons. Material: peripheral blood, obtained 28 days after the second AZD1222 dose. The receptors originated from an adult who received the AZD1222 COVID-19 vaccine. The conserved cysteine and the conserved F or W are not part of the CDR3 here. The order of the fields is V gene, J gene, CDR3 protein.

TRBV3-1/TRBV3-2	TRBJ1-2	ASSQLGADYGYT
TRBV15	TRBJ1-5	ATSPQGGQPQH
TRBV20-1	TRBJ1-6	SARAGTLTGSNSPLH
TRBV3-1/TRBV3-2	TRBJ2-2	ASSQAVLAGGPGTGELF
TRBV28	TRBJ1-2	ASREGTDYGYT
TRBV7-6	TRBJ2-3	ASSLGRVPSTDTQY
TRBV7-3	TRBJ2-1	ASSLIAGGYEQF
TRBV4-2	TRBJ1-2	ASSQEVGAKANYGYT
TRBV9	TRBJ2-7	ASSVGSDSRTYEQY
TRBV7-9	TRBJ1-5	ASSFGGANQPQH
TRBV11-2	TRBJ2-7	ASSLTGPAEQY
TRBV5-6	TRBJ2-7	ASSSPRGRQY
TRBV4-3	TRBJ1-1	ASSLDRNTEAF
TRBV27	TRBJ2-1	ASRKGQGPYNEQF
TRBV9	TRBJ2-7	ASSVRHVEQY
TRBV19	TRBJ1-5	ASSQQHNQPQH
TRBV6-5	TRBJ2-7	ASSYLPGQGPYEQY
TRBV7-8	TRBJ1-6	ASSLGTGTGGSPLH
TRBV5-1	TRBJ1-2	ASSPEVQGYGYT
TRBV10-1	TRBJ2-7	ATATGRSGEQY
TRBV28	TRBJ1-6	ASSPIDRGLYNSPLH
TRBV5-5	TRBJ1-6	ASSLARGFNSPLH
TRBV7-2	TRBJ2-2	ASSFSSTGELF
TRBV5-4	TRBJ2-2	ASSPGQGYTGELF
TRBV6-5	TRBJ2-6	ASRAGANVLT
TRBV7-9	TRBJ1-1	ASSSRLDSSTEAF
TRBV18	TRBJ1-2	ASSLSDGQWNGYT
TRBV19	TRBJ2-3	ASSIVGPDTQY
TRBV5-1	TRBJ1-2	ASSRGQGTNYGYT
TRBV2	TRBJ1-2	ASKERPDRNYGYT
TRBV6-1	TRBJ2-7	ASSEGGPTFEQY
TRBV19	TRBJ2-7	ASSIGGSVEQY
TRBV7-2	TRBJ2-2	ASGWGQGGTGELF
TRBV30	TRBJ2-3	AWSVQRGGAQY
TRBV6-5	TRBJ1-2	ASSYGRIYGYT